Sequencing of this TCR beta chain was carried out in a study of cytomegalovirus exposure and HLA in healthy donors. Overall study findings and caveats: An apparent linkage of common viral pathogens to several of the most significant clusters emerged in a later analysis. Through in vitro validation, three CMV-associated chains were shown to be specific for CMV antigens.

The PCR employed 60 Vbeta primers together with 13 Jbeta primers. Only in-frame clones appear in the TCRdb table, and some are missing; sequencing was by immunoSEQ multiplex PCR. The data contain some 150,000 clones, 60% to 80% of them seen just once; the ten biggest clones take up around 4.9%. This clone was seen once. Its antigen remains unknown. The germline V gene has CDR1 SGHDT and CDR2 YYEEEE. With 3 bases clipped from V and 6 bases from J, the junction kept 6 bases outside the gene matches. CDR3 length: 15 residues. The V gene is TRBV5-6, the J gene TRBJ2-1; 10 positions agree with TRBD2. Sequencing was performed on PBMCs. This clonotype originated in a male donor in good health and CMV-seronegative. The CDR3 is CASSSLAGEVNEQFF. The DNA of the CDR3 is TGTGCCAGCAGCTCTCTAGCGGGGGAAGTCAATGAGCAGTTCTTC.